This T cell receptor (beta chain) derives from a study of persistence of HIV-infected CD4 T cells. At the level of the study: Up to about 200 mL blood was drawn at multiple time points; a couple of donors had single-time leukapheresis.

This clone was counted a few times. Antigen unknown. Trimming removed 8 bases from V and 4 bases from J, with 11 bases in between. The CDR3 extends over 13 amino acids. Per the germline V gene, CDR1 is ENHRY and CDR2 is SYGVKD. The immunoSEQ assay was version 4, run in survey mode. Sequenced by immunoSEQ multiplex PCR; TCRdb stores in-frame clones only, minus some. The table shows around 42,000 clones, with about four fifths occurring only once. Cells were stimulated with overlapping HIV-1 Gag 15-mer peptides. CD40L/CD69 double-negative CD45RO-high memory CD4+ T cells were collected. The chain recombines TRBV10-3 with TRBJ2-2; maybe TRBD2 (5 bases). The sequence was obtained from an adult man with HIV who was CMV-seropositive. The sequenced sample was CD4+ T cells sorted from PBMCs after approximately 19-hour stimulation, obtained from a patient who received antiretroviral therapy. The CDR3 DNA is TGTGCCATCCGGGATGTAGGCACCGGGGAGCTGTTTTTT. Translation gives CAIRDVGTGELFF.